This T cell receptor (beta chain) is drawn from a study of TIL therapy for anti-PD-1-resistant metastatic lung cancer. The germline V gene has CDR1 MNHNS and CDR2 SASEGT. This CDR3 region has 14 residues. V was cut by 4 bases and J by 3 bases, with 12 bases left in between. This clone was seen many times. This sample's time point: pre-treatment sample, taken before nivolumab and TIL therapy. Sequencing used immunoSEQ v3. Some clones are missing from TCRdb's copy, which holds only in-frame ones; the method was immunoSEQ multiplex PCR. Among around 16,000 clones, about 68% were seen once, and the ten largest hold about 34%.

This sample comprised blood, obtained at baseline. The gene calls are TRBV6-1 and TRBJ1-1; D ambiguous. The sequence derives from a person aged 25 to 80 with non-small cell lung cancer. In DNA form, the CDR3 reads TGTGCCAGCAGTGTGAAGTTTTTGGACACTGAAGCTTTCTTT. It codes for CASSVKFLDTEAFF.